This T cell receptor beta chain was sequenced in a study of blood T cell repertoires in COVID-19. Using immunoSEQ multiplex PCR, the repertoire was profiled, and TCRdb retains in-frame clones only, with some absent. Here the sample spans a few hundred thousand clones, 85% to 90% being singletons. This clone was detected only once. The CDR3 is made up of 16 amino acids. V shed 2 bases, J shed 2 bases, and the junction held 4 bases outside the gene matches. CDR1 and CDR2 (germline): SGHVS, FNYEAQ. The TCR originated in a woman aged 30 to 39 with COVID-19, enrolled during active disease. Material for sequencing was peripheral blood. The chain links TRBV7-6 to TRBJ2-2, with 8 bases identical to TRBD2. This CDR3 reads CASSLISGGNTGELFF. The DNA of the CDR3 is TGTGCCAGCAGCTTAATCAGCGGGGGCAACACCGGGGAGCTGTTTTTT.